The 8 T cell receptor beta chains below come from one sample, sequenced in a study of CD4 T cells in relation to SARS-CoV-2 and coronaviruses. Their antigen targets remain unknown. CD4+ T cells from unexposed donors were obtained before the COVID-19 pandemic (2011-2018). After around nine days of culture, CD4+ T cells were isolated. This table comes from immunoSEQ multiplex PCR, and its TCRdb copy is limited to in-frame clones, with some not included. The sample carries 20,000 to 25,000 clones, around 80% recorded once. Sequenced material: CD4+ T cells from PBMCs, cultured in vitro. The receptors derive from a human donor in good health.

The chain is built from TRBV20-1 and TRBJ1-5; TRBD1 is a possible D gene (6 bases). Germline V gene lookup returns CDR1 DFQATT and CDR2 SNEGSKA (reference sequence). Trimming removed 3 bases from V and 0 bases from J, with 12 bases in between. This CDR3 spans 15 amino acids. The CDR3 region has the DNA TGCAGTGCTAGTACAGGGACTTATAGCAATCAGCCCCAGCATTTT. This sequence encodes CSASTGTYSNQPQHF.

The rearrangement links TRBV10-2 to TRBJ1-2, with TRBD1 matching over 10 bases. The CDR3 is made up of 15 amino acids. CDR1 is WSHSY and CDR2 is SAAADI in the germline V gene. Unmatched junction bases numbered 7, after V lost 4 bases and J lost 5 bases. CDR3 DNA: TGCGCCAGCAGTGTCGGACAGGGGGTGGTTTATGGCTACACCTTC. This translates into CASSVGQGVVYGYTF.

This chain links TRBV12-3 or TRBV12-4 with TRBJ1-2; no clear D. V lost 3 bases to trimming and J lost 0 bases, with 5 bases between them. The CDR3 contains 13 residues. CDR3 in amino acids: CASSLGPNYGYTF. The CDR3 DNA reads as TGTGCCAGCAGTTTGGGCCCTAACTATGGCTACACCTTC.

The CDR3 protein is CASSDLYTEAFF. DNA of the CDR3: TGTGCCAGCAGCGACCTTTACACTGAAGCTTTCTTT. This chain joins TRBV12-3 or TRBV12-4 and TRBJ1-1, with D hard to call. The CDR3 has 12 residues. V was shortened by 6 bases and J by 3 bases, with 8 bases between the two germline ends.

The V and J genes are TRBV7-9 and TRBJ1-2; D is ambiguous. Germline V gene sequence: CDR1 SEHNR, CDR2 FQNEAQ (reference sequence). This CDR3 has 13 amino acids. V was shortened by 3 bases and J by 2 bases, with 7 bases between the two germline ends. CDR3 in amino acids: CASSFMGNYGYTF. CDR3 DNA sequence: TGTGCCAGCAGCTTTATGGGAAACTATGGCTACACCTTC.

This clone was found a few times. The CDR3 sequence is CASSYTLRTGNTEAFF. The CDR3 DNA reads as TGTGCCAGCAGTTACACTCTCCGGACAGGGAATACTGAAGCTTTCTTT. The V call is TRBV6-5, the J call TRBJ1-1; 8 nucleotides line up with TRBD1. V lost 2 bases to trimming and J lost 5 bases; unmatched junction nucleotides: 10. The germline V gene has CDR1 MNHEY and CDR2 SVGAGI. This CDR3 spans 16 amino acids.

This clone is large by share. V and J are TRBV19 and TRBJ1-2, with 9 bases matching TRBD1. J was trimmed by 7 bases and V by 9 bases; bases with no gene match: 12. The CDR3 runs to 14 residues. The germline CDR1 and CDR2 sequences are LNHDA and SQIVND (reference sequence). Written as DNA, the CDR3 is TGTGCCAGCGGGAACCGGGACAGGGCCGGTGGCTACACCTTC. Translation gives CASGNRDRAGGYTF.

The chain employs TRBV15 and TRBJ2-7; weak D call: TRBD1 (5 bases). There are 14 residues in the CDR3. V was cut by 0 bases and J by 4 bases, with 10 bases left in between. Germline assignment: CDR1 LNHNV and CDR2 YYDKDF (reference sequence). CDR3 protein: CATSRDPGSYEQYF. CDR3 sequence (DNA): TGTGCCACCAGCAGAGATCCAGGGTCGTACGAGCAGTACTTC.